The 20 T cell receptor beta chains below all came from one sample that was sequenced in a study of shared clonotypes between healthy human individuals. TCRdb's copy holds only in-frame clones and misses some; the assay was immunoSEQ multiplex PCR. The sample has about 1.9 million clones, around 93% seen once; the top ten hold about 1.7%. Terminally differentiated effector memory CD45RA+ cells were left out of the naive CD8 fraction, which was CD45RO-negative and positively selected for CCR7. The sample was naive CD8+ T cells from PBMCs. Receptor source: a man aged 18 to 29 in good health. Some clones in this sample may be carry-over from other donors' samples.

The genes are TRBV9 and TRBJ2-7; TRBD2 might be the D (5 bases). Deletions cut 0 bases from V and 1 base from J, with 11 bases between. The CDR3 is 15 residues long. Germline V gene lookup returns CDR1 SGDLS and CDR2 YYNGEE. CDR3 in amino acids: CASSVDGLASYEQYF. CDR3 bases: TGTGCCAGCAGCGTAGATGGGCTAGCATCCTACGAGCAGTACTTC.

The chain links TRBV6-6 to TRBJ2-7; D call uncertain. V was shortened by 0 bases and J by 3 bases, with 15 bases between the two germline ends. Germline assignment: CDR1 MNHNY and CDR2 SVGAGI (reference sequence). The CDR3 consists of 16 residues. DNA of the CDR3: TGTGCCAGCAGTTACTCGGCGGACGCTAACTACTACGAGCAGTACTTC. It yields the protein CASSYSADANYYEQYF.

This clone was counted once. This chain links TRBV29-1 with TRBJ1-2; D is unresolved. This CDR3 has 15 amino acids. V was shortened by 7 bases and J by 4 bases, with 22 bases between the two germline ends. Germline V gene sequence: CDR1 SQVTM, CDR2 ANQGSEA. CDR3 nucleotide sequence: TGCAGCGCCCGAAGGCGGATTACAACTCCCTATGGCTACACCTTC. This gives the protein CSARRRITTPYGYTF.

The rearrangement uses TRBV14 and TRBJ2-3; 8 bases match TRBD2. The germline V gene has CDR1 SGHDN and CDR2 FVKESK. Trimming took 1 base from V and 6 from J; bases not matched to a gene: 3. The CDR3 runs to 14 residues. The CDR3 sequence is CASSQGLARDTQYF. The CDR3, as DNA: TGTGCCAGCAGCCAAGGACTAGCGAGGGATACGCAGTATTTT. Using reference TRBV14 and TRBJ2-3 for the parts outside the CDR3, the full variable domain is EAGVTQFPSHSVIEKGQTVTLRCDPISGHDNLYWYRRVMGKEIKFLLHFVKESKQDESGMPNNRFLAERTGGTYSTLKVQPAELEDSGVYFCASSQGLARDTQYFGPGTRLTVL.

The chain carries TRBV2 and TRBJ2-7, with D possibly being TRBD1 (5 bases). V was cut by 2 bases and J by 7 bases, with 9 bases left in between. From germline, CDR1 is SNHLY and CDR2 FYNNEI. The CDR3 has 12 amino acids. Here the CDR3 reads CASSEYRTEQYF. As DNA, the CDR3 is TGTGCCAGCAGTGAATACAGGACGGAGCAGTACTTC.

This chain uses TRBV11-2 with TRBJ2-7; 7 bases align to TRBD1. Looked up from germline, CDR1 is SGHAT and CDR2 is FQNNGV. J was trimmed by 6 bases and V by 4 bases; bases with no gene match: 12. The CDR3 runs to 15 residues. The CDR3 is CASSYPPGGSGEQYF. The CDR3 coding sequence is TGTGCCAGCAGCTACCCGCCAGGGGGTTCTGGCGAGCAGTACTTC.

The rearrangement links TRBV27 to TRBJ2-1; tentatively, D is TRBD2 (5 bases). With 4 bases removed from V and 2 bases from J, the gap between germline ends came to 15 bases. The CDR3 spans 16 residues. The V gene's germline CDR1 is MNHEY and CDR2 SMNVEV (reference sequence). CDR3 sequence reads: CASSSLGGSTYNEQFF. Here the CDR3 DNA reads TGTGCCAGCAGTTCCCTCGGAGGATCCACCTACAATGAGCAGTTCTTC.

J is TRBJ2-4 and V is TRBV6-1; D is undetermined. Germline V gene data show CDR1 as MNHNS and CDR2 as SASEGT. V was trimmed by 6 bases and J by 0 bases, leaving 12 bases between them. The CDR3 is 15 residues long. CDR3 in DNA: TGTGCCAGCAGGCCCCGGTTGTTAGCCAAAAACATTCAGTACTTC. Protein sequence: CASRPRLLAKNIQYF.

Concerning this clone: One end of the junction does not line up with germline, which may come from a read error. This chain connects TRBV29-1 to TRBJ2-6; perhaps TRBD1 as D (6 bases). The germline CDR1 and CDR2 sequences are SQVTM and ANQGSEA. The CDR3 loop spans 17 amino acids. CDR3 region: CSVEGQMTSSGANVLTF. CDR3 DNA: TGCAGCGTGGAAGGACAGATGACGAGCTCTGGGGCCAACGTCCTGACTTTC.

The chain links TRBV7-9 to TRBJ1-2; D not resolved. CDR3 length: 13 amino acids. Germline V gene data show CDR1 as SEHNR and CDR2 as FQNEAQ (reference sequence). Trimming took off 3 bases at V and 3 bases at J, with 8 bases between the two ends. In DNA form, the CDR3 reads TGTGCCAGCAGCTTTTTAGACCACTATGGCTACACCTTC. Amino acids: CASSFLDHYGYTF.

The DNA of the CDR3 is TGCAGCGTTGAGGTGGCAGGGATTGGTTACGAGCAGTACTTC. Protein sequence: CSVEVAGIGYEQYF. The rearrangement joins TRBV29-1 to TRBJ2-7; D perhaps matches TRBD1 (5 bases). V was shortened by 3 bases and J by 4 bases, with 16 bases between the two germline ends. CDR1 SQVTM and CDR2 ANQGSEA come from the germline V gene. This CDR3 comprises 14 residues.

The rearrangement joins TRBV9 to TRBJ2-7, with D possibly being TRBD2 (5 bases). This CDR3 spans 13 amino acids. V gave up 0 bases and J gave up 7 bases, with 11 bases separating them. The V gene's germline CDR1 is SGDLS and CDR2 YYNGEE. CDR3 residues: CASSVGGSREQYF. CDR3 nucleotides: TGTGCCAGCAGCGTAGGAGGGTCTCGGGAGCAGTACTTC.

Concerning this clone itself: The same CDR3 is also encoded by other DNA sequences in this sample. The chain uses TRBV5-6 and TRBJ1-2, with TRBD1 as a possible D gene (5 bases). The germline gives CDR1 SGHDT, CDR2 YYEEEE. This CDR3 contains 11 residues. V lost 4 bases and J lost 4, with 5 bases in between. This CDR3 is CASSQGYGYTF. The CDR3 coding sequence is TGTGCCAGCAGCCAGGGCTATGGCTACACCTTC.

The chain uses TRBV4-3 and TRBJ1-1; D possibly corresponds to TRBD1 (5 bases). Trimming shortened V by 2 bases and J by 5 bases, and 15 bases separated the two germline ends. CDR3 size: 15 residues. Germline CDR1 is LGHNA and CDR2 is YSLEER. The CDR3 loop reads CASSQRAGGGTEAFF. For the CDR3, the DNA is TGCGCCAGCAGCCAAAGGGCGGGCGGGGGGACTGAAGCTTTCTTT.

Turning to this clone: This sample includes further DNA sequences coding for the same CDR3. The chain couples TRBV7-9 to TRBJ2-7; perhaps TRBD2 as D (6 bases). CDR3 length equals 12 residues. Trimming removed 3 bases at V and 4 bases at J, with 7 bases between. From germline, CDR1 is SEHNR and CDR2 FQNEAQ (reference sequence). This chain's CDR3 is CASSFSGYEQYF. In DNA form, the CDR3 reads TGTGCCAGCAGCTTTAGCGGTTACGAGCAGTACTTC.

The CDR3 protein is CASSSPGEEEAFF. CDR3 nucleotides: TGTGCCAGCAGCTCACCGGGGGAAGAAGAAGCTTTCTTT. V and J are TRBV5-4 and TRBJ1-1; perhaps TRBD1 as D (5 bases). Germline assignment: CDR1 SGHNT and CDR2 YYREEE (reference sequence). This CDR3 region has 13 residues. Between the trimmed V and J ends, which lost 3 bases and 8 bases, there was a span of 14 bases.

The V and J genes are TRBV28 and TRBJ1-1, with a tentative D call TRBD1 (6 bases). This CDR3 has 16 residues. V was pared by 5 bases and J by 3 bases, with 19 bases between. Germline V lookup: CDR1 MDHEN, CDR2 SYDVKM. DNA for the CDR3: TGTGCCAGCAGTATACGTGGGGGCCTTTTTGACACTGAAGCTTTCTTT. This encodes CASSIRGGLFDTEAFF.

This chain links TRBV30 with TRBJ2-7, with TRBD1 matching over 7 bases. Trimming took 0 bases from V and 0 from J; bases not matched to a gene: 2. The CDR3 is 14 amino acids. The germline CDR1 and CDR2 sequences are GTSNPN and SVGIG (reference sequence). CDR3 DNA sequence: TGTGCCTGGAGTGTCGGGACAGACTCCTACGAGCAGTACTTC. Translating it yields CAWSVGTDSYEQYF.

The chain joins TRBV11-1 to TRBJ2-5, with D possibly matching TRBD2 (6 bases). Trimming removed 1 base from V and 0 bases from J, with 9 bases in between. Looked up from germline, CDR1 is SGHAT and CDR2 is FQDESV (reference sequence). The CDR3 totals 15 residues. The CDR3 protein is CASSLVGTYQETQYF. The CDR3 DNA reads as TGTGCCAGCAGCTTAGTTGGGACTTACCAAGAGACCCAGTACTTC.

V is TRBV27 and J is TRBJ2-7, with D maybe TRBD1 (5 bases). CDR1 is MNHEY, CDR2 SMNVEV, per germline (reference sequence). This CDR3 region has 16 residues. The V end lost 9 bases, the J end lost 3 bases, and 24 bases lay between the germline ends. CDR3 residues: CASRPDKMDGHYEQYF. CDR3 nucleotides: TGTGCCAGTAGGCCCGATAAAATGGACGGACACTACGAGCAGTACTTC.